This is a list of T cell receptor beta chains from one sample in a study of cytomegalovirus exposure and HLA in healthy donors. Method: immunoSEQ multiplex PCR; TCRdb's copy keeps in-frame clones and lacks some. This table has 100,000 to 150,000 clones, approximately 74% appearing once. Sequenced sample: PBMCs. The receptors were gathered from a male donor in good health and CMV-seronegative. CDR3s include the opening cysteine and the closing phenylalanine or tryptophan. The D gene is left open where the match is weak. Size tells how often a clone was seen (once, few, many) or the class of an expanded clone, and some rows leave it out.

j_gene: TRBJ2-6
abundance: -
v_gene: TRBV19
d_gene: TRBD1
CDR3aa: CASRDPGQGSGANVLTF
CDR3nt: TGTGCCAGTAGAGACCCGGGACAGGGCTCTGGGGCCAACGTCCTGACTTTC

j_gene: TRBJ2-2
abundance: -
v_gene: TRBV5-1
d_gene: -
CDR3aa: CASSLSGTLDGQRTGELFF
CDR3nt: TGCGCCAGCAGCTTGAGCGGGACACTAGACGGCCAGCGGACCGGGGAGCTGTTTTTT

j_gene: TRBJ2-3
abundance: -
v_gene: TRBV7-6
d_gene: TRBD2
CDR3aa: CASSQGTGTSGADTQYF
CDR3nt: TGTGCCAGCAGCCAAGGGACCGGGACTAGCGGGGCAGATACGCAGTATTTT

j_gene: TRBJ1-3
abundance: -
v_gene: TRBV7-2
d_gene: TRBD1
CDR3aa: CASSLGVRTGRDTIYF
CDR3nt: TGTGCCAGCAGCTTAGGGGTTAGGACAGGGAGGGACACCATATATTTT

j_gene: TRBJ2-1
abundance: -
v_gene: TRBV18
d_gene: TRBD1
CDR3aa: CASSPRQGGYNEQFF
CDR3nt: TGTGCCAGCTCACCCCGACAGGGGGGTTACAATGAGCAGTTCTTC

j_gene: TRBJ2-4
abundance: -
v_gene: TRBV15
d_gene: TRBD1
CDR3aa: CATSEGAGNIQYF
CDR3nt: TGTGCCACCAGCGAGGGGGCGGGAAACATTCAGTACTTC

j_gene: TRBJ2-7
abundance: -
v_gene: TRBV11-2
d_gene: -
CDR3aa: CASRSLRDPHEQYF
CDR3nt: TGTGCCAGCAGAAGTTTGAGGGATCCCCACGAGCAGTACTTC

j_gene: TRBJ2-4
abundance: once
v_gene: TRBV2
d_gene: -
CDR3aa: CASSVTVQYF
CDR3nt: TGTGCCAGCAGTGTGACAGTACAGTACTTC

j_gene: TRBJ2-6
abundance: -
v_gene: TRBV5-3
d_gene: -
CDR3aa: CAYCRGHHFSGANVLTF
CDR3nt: TGTGCCTATTGCCGGGGACACCATTTCTCTGGGGCCAACGTCCTGACTTTC

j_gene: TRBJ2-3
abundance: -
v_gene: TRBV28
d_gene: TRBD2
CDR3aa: CASSLTTSGSLADTQYF
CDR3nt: TGTGCCAGCAGTTTAACGACTAGCGGGAGCTTGGCAGATACGCAGTATTTT

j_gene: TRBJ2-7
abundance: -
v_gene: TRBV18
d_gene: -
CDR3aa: CASSLDSYEQYF
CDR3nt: TGTGCCAGCTCACTAGACAGTTACGAGCAGTACTTC

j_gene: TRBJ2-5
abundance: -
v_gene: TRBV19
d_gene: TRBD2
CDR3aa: CASSMSLAGAQETQYF
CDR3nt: TGTGCCAGTAGTATGAGCCTAGCGGGGGCTCAAGAGACCCAGTACTTC

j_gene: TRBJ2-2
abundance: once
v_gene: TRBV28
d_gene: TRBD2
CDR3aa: CASNNGLAGVTGELFF
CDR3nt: TGTGCCAGCAACAACGGACTAGCGGGAGTCACCGGGGAGCTGTTTTTT

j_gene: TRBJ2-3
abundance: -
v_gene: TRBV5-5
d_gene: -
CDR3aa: CASSLVGGRSTDTQYF
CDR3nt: TGTGCCAGCAGCTTGGTTGGGGGCAGGAGCACAGATACGCAGTATTTT

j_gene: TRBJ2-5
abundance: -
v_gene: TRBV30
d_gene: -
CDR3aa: CAWSVLGARETQYF
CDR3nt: TGTGCCTGGAGTGTATTGGGGGCGCGGGAGACCCAGTACTTC

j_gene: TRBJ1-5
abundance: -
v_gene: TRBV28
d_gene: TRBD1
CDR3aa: CASSTRTGAKPQHF
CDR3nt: TGTGCCAGCAGCACCAGGACAGGGGCTAAGCCCCAGCATTTT

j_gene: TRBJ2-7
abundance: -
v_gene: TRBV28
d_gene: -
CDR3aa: CASSFEGSYYEQYF
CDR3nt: TGTGCCAGCAGTTTTGAGGGCTCCTACTACGAGCAGTACTTC

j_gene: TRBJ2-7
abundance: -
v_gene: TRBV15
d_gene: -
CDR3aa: CATSRGAGGNYEQYF
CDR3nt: TGTGCCACCAGCAGAGGTGCAGGGGGGAACTACGAGCAGTACTTC

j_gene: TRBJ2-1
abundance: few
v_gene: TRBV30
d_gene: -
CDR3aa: CAWRLGGNEQFF
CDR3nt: TGTGCCTGGAGACTAGGGGGTAATGAGCAGTTCTTC

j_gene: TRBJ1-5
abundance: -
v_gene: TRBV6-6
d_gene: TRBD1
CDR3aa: CATFTGQGRNQPQHF
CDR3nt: TGTGCCACCTTCACTGGACAGGGTCGGAATCAGCCCCAGCATTTT

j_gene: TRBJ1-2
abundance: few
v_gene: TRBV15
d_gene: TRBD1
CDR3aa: CATSREPVTGGDGYTF
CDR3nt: TGTGCCACCAGCAGAGAGCCCGTGACAGGGGGAGATGGCTACACCTTC

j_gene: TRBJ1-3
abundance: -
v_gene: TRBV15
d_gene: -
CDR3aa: CATSTKSDRTFSGNTIYF
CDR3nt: TGTGCCACCAGCACAAAATCAGACAGGACCTTCTCTGGAAACACCATATATTTT

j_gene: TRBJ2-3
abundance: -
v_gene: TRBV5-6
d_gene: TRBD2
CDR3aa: CASSKRGGTDTQYF
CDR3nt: TGTGCCAGCTCTAAACGGGGGGGTACAGATACGCAGTATTTT

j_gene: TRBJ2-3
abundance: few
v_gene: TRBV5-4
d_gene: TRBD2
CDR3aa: CASPGGTSGTDTQYF
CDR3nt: TGTGCCAGCCCGGGAGGGACTAGCGGCACAGATACGCAGTATTTT

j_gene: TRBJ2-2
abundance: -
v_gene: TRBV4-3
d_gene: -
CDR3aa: CASSQVWRDTGELFF
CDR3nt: TGCGCCAGCAGCCAAGTTTGGAGAGACACCGGGGAGCTGTTTTTT

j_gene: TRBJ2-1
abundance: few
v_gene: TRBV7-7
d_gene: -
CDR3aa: CASSQARGNEQFF
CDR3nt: TGCGCCAGCAGCCAAGCAAGAGGAAATGAGCAGTTCTTC

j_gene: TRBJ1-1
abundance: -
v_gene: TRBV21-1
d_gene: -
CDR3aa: CASSKEAGEAFF
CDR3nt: TGTGCCAGCAGCAAAGAGGCAGGAGAAGCTTTCTTT

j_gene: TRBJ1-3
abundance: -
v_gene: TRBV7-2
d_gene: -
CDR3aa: CASSIVAGMVSGNTIYF
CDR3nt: TGTGCCAGCAGTATAGTGGCAGGGATGGTCTCTGGAAACACCATATATTTT

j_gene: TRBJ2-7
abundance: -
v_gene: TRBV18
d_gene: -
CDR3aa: CASSEATGSYEQYF
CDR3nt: TGTGCCAGCTCAGAAGCGACAGGCTCTTACGAGCAGTACTTC

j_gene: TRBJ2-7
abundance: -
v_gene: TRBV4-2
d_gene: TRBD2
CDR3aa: CASSPPGLAVYEQYF
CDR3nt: TGTGCCAGCAGCCCACCGGGACTAGCGGTCTACGAGCAGTACTTC

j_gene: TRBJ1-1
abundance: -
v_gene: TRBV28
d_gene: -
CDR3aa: CASSPYPGGYTEAFF
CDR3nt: TGTGCCAGCAGTCCGTACCCGGGGGGATACACTGAAGCTTTCTTT

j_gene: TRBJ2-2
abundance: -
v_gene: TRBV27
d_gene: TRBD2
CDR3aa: CASTRGLAFTGELFF
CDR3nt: TGTGCCAGCACCCGAGGACTAGCCTTCACCGGGGAGCTGTTTTTT

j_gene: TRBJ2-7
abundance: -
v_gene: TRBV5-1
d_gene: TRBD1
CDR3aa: CASSAGTGVYEQYF
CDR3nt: TGCGCCAGCAGCGCCGGGACAGGGGTCTACGAGCAGTACTTC

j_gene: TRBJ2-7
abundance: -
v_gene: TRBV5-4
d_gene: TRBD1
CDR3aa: CASSFSTGTYEQYF
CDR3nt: TGTGCCAGCAGCTTTTCGACAGGGACCTACGAGCAGTACTTC

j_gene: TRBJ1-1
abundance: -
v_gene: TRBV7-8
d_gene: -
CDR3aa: CASSSNSQGGTEAFF
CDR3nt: TGTGCCAGCAGCTCAAACAGCCAGGGTGGCACTGAAGCTTTCTTT

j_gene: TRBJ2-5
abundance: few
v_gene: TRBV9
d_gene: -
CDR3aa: CASSVQVGGGEETQYF
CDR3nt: TGTGCCAGCAGCGTACAAGTGGGTGGCGGGGAAGAGACCCAGTACTTC

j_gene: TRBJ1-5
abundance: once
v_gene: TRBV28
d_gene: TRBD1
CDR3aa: CASRPGQGSHQPQHF
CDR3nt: TGTGCCAGCAGGCCGGGACAGGGGTCGCATCAGCCCCAGCATTTT

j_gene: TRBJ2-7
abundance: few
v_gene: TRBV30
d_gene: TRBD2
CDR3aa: CAWAGLAKGEQYF
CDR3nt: TGTGCCTGGGCGGGACTAGCGAAGGGGGAGCAGTACTTC

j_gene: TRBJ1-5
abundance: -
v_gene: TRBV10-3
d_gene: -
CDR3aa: CAISEGGGGNQPQHF
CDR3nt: TGTGCCATCAGTGAGGGGGGGGGAGGTAATCAGCCCCAGCATTTT

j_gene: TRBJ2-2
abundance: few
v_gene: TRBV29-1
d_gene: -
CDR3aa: CSVVGGAGSNTGELFF
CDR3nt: TGCAGCGTTGTTGGGGGGGCTGGTTCGAACACCGGGGAGCTGTTTTTT

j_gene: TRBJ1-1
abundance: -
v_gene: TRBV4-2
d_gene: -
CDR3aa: CASSQDRLTNTEAFF
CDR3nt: TGTGCCAGCAGCCAAGATAGACTGACGAACACTGAAGCTTTCTTT

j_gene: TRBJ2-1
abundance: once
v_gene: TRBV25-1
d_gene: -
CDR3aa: CASSEWGTKAYNEQFF
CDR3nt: TGTGCCAGCAGTGAATGGGGCACGAAGGCCTACAATGAGCAGTTCTTC

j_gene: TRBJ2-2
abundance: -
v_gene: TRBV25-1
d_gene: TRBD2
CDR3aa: CASSGGEGAVNTGELFF
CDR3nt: TGTGCCAGCAGTGGGGGGGAGGGAGCGGTGAACACCGGGGAGCTGTTTTTT

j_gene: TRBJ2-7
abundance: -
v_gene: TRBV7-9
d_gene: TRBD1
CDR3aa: CASSIPGQAYEQYF
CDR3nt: TGTGCCAGCAGTATACCGGGACAGGCTTACGAGCAGTACTTC

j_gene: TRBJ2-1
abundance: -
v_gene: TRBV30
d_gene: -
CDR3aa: CAWSVLSGYNEQFF
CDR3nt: TGTGCCTGGAGTGTACTGTCCGGCTACAATGAGCAGTTCTTC

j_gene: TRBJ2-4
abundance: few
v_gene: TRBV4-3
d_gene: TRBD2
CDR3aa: CASSQTGLAKNIQYF
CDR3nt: TGCGCCAGCAGCCAGACGGGACTAGCAAAAAACATTCAGTACTTC

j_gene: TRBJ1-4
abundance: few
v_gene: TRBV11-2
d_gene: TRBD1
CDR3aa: CASSQTTGGSNEKLFF
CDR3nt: TGTGCCAGCAGCCAAACGACAGGGGGAAGTAATGAAAAACTGTTTTTT

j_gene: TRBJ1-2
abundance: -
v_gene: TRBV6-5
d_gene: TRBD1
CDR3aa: CASSLRTGRTSGYTF
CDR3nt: TGTGCCAGCAGTCTCCGGACAGGGCGGACTTCTGGCTACACCTTC

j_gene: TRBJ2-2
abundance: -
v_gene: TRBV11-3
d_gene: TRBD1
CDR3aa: CASSPRTGVGELFF
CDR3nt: TGTGCCAGCAGCCCTAGGACAGGGGTTGGGGAGCTGTTTTTT

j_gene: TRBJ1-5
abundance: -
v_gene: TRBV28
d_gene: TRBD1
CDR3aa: CASSVYRGRGFQPQHF
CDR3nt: TGTGCCAGCAGTGTATACAGGGGGCGCGGGTTTCAGCCCCAGCATTTT

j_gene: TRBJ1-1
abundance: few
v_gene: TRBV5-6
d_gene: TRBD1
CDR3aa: CASSRYGGTGTEAFF
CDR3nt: TGTGCCAGCAGCCGTTACGGGGGGACAGGGACTGAAGCTTTCTTT

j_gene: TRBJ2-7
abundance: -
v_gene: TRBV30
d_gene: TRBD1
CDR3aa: CAWSATGQGTYEQYF
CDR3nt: TGTGCCTGGAGTGCAACGGGACAGGGGACCTACGAGCAGTACTTC

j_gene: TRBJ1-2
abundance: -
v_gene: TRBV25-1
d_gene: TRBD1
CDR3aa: CASSGETGGWGYTF
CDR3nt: TGTGCCAGCAGTGGGGAAACAGGGGGATGGGGCTACACCTTC

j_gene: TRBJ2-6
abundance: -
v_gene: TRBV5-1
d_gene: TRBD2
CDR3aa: CASSLVGLAGPSGANVLTF
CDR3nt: TGCGCCAGCAGCTTGGTTGGACTAGCGGGTCCCTCTGGGGCCAACGTCCTGACTTTC

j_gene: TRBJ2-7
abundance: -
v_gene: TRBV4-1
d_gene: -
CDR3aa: CASSTGNLYEQYF
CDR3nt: TGCGCCAGCAGCACAGGAAACTTATACGAGCAGTACTTC